This T cell receptor (beta chain) was recovered during a study of human T cells and chemical hapten exposure. Points from the study as a whole: After DPC sensitization, TCRs above 1 in 1000 frequency showed no change.

The study's library attached unique molecular identifiers to single cDNA molecules. The authors' processing: Sample-level TCR yields exhibited a median of approximately 96,000, with a range of roughly 20,000 to 700,000. MiXCR, applied by TCRdb to the 5' RACE reads, yields one record per CDR3 protein. These V and J calls are TCRdb output, not the study's own analysis. The table lists over 95,000 distinct CDR3 sequences, around 20% of them singletons. V lost 2 bases and J 4 bases, leaving 18 bases between the germline ends. Germline-derived CDR1 and CDR2 are SEHNR and FQNEAQ (reference sequence). The length of the CDR3 is 16 residues. The total RNA was obtained from whole blood that was not fractionated. This clonotype was seen many times. The antigen remains undetermined.

The clonotype was recovered from a human donor in good health. The rearrangement links TRBV7-9 to TRBJ2-7; perhaps TRBD2 as D (6 bases). CDR3 DNA sequence: TGTGCCAGCAGCTTATCGGGATTCCGGGACTCTTACGAGCAGTACTTC. This sequence encodes CASSLSGFRDSYEQYF.